This T cell receptor beta chain was identified during a study of PD-1 blockade in classical Hodgkin lymphoma. Study context: Patients were given intravenous nivolumab, 3 mg/kg, every 2 weeks.

The study's findings and limits: Relapsed/refractory patients reportedly had lower baseline diversity than newly diagnosed patients. Patients with an early start, nivolumab under 1 year after ASCT, were excluded.

The CDR3 is made up of 13 amino acids. V was pared by 4 bases and J by 4 bases, with 12 bases between. CDR1 SGHRS and CDR2 YFSETQ come from the germline V gene. Repertoires were generated with immunoSEQ multiplex PCR, while TCRdb's copy carries only in-frame clones and drops some. In the table there are roughly 96,000 clones, approximately 94% of which are singletons. Specified time point: cycle 4 day 1 (C4D1), after 5 to 7 weeks of nivolumab. Brentuximab vedotin exposure varied among the patients, all of whom had relapsed after autologous stem cell transplantation. On this clone: Its antigen remains unknown.

The receptor was isolated from a human donor with classical Hodgkin lymphoma. This chain links TRBV5-1 with TRBJ2-7; D gene uncertain. This material consisted of peripheral blood mononuclear cells (PBMCs), taken before the fourth cycle of nivolumab. CDR3 sequence (DNA): TGCGCCAGCAGCGGAAACACAGCATACGAGCAGTACTTC. It is translated as CASSGNTAYEQYF.